This record looks at one T cell receptor beta chain sequence and its context. Only in-frame clones appear in the TCRdb table, and some are missing; sequencing was by immunoSEQ multiplex PCR. The repertoire holds some 240,000 clones, with roughly 85% as singletons. This record belongs to a study of blood T cell repertoires in COVID-19. The CDR3 is 16 residues long. The junction had 9 bases not matched to a gene; V was cut back by 4 bases and J by 9 bases. Germline V CDR1 and CDR2: KGHDR, SFDVKD. Material for sequencing was peripheral blood. The chain is built from TRBV24-1 and TRBJ2-3; 13 bases fit TRBD2. The sequence came from a woman aged 65 to 85 with COVID-19, enrolled during active disease. The CDR3 region is CATSDSTSGGASTQYF. Here the CDR3 DNA reads TGTGCCACCAGTGACTCAACTAGCGGGGGGGCCAGCACGCAGTATTTT.